These T cell receptor beta chains were read from a single sample in a study of blood T cell repertoires in COVID-19. Profiling relied on immunoSEQ multiplex PCR, and the TCRdb table lists in-frame clones only, not all of them. The sample contains 350,000 to 400,000 clones, roughly 90% of which appear only once. The specimen was PBMCs or T cells enriched from blood (not recorded which). Every receptor here comes from a woman younger than 45 with acute COVID-19. The CDR3 runs from the conserved cysteine through the conserved F or W. Each record gives: J gene, clone size, D gene, V gene, CDR3 DNA, CDR3 protein. The D gene is left open where the match is weak. Some rows mark clone size as missing; the rest say once, few, many or name a class of expanded clone.

>TRBJ1-2|NA|NA|TRBV3-1/TRBV3-2
TGTGCCAGCAGCCAACAGGGAATCTCTGGCTACACCTTC
CASSQQGISGYTF
>TRBJ2-4|NA|TRBD1|TRBV5-8
TGTGCCAGCAGCGGGACAGATCGAAAAAACATTCAGTACTTC
CASSGTDRKNIQYF
>TRBJ1-4|NA|TRBD1|TRBV5-1
TGCGCCAGCAGCGTACAGGGGGGAACTAATGAAAAACTGTTTTTT
CASSVQGGTNEKLFF
>TRBJ1-1|NA|TRBD1|TRBV2
TGTGCCAGCAGTGAGGGTCGACAGGGGGTGAACACTGAAGCTTTCTTT
CASSEGRQGVNTEAFF
>TRBJ2-3|NA|NA|TRBV5-1
TGCGCCAGCAGCTTTATCCCACCGGGCAGGGGGGAGGCAGATACGCAGTATTTT
CASSFIPPGRGEADTQYF
>TRBJ1-4|NA|NA|TRBV5-1
TGCGCCAGCAGCACAGGACAGACTAATGAAAAACTGTTTTTT
CASSTGQTNEKLFF
>TRBJ1-2|once|TRBD1|TRBV6-2/TRBV6-3
TGTGCCAGCAGTTGGACAGGGGAAAACTATGGCTACACCTTC
CASSWTGENYGYTF
>TRBJ1-1|NA|NA|TRBV5-6
TGTGCCAGCAGCTTGGGTGGCCACGGGGGCACTGAAGCTTTCTTT
CASSLGGHGGTEAFF
>TRBJ2-7|NA|NA|TRBV11-2
TGTGCCAGCAGCTTACCTGGGCTAATCTACGAGCAGTACTTC
CASSLPGLIYEQYF
>TRBJ1-5|NA|TRBD1|TRBV12-3/TRBV12-4
TGTGCCAGCAGTCGGACAGGGAATCAGCCCCAGCATTTT
CASSRTGNQPQHF
>TRBJ1-2|NA|NA|TRBV7-2
TGTGCCAGCAGCTTAGGGCAGACCCTAGTCGCCTTC
CASSLGQTLVAF
>TRBJ1-2|NA|TRBD1|TRBV10-3
TGTGCCATCAACGGACAGGCGCTCTCCTATGGCTACACCTTC
CAINGQALSYGYTF
>TRBJ1-3|NA|TRBD1|TRBV7-6
TGTGCCAGCAGCGTACAGGGGGCAGCTGGAAACACCATATATTTT
CASSVQGAAGNTIYF
>TRBJ2-3|NA|NA|TRBV24-1
TGTGCCACCAGTGACCAGGGACAATTCGGGCAGTATTTT
CATSDQGQFGQYF
>TRBJ1-4|NA|TRBD1|TRBV29-1
TGCAGCGTTCAACCGACAGGGGTGACCGAAAAACTGTTTTTT
CSVQPTGVTEKLFF
>TRBJ2-3|once|NA|TRBV7-9
TGTGCCAGCAGCTTTCCCGGGACCCACGTGCCGGGCCAGGGGAATACGCAGTATTTT
CASSFPGTHVPGQGNTQYF
>TRBJ2-4|NA|TRBD2|TRBV18
TGTGCCAGCTCACCCAGCGGGGGGGACAAAAACATTCAGTACTTC
CASSPSGGDKNIQYF
>TRBJ2-7|NA|NA|TRBV7-2
TGTGCCAGCAGCTTCCCACAGCTCTACGAGCAGTACTTC
CASSFPQLYEQYF
>TRBJ1-2|NA|TRBD1|TRBV15
TGTGCCACCAGCAGAACCGGGACAGAGGAGGCGAATGGCTACACCTTC
CATSRTGTEEANGYTF
>TRBJ2-7|NA|TRBD2|TRBV5-1
TGCGCCAGCAGCTTCGGGAGGGGGGTGAGGGAGCAGTACTTC
CASSFGRGVREQYF
>TRBJ1-5|NA|TRBD1|TRBV19
TGTGCCAGTAGATACGGACAGGATAATCAGCCCCAGCATTTT
CASRYGQDNQPQHF
>TRBJ2-1|few|TRBD1|TRBV5-4
TGTGCCAGCAGCTTGGGAGGGGGCGTTGAGCAGTTCTTC
CASSLGGGVEQFF
>TRBJ2-1|NA|TRBD2|TRBV2
TGTGCCAGCAGTGGGCGGGGGGGCTCCTACAATGAGCAGTTCTTC
CASSGRGGSYNEQFF
>TRBJ1-5|NA|TRBD1|TRBV19
TGTGCCAGTAGTAGGGACAGGGACCAGCCCCAGCATTTT
CASSRDRDQPQHF
>TRBJ2-7|NA|NA|TRBV25-1
TGTGCCAGCAGTGAACCGGCAGGGGGGTCGTACGAGCAGTACTTC
CASSEPAGGSYEQYF
>TRBJ2-2|NA|TRBD1|TRBV11-2
TGTGCCAGCAGCTACGGGACAGGGGGCCGGGAGCTGTTTTTT
CASSYGTGGRELFF
>TRBJ1-5|NA|NA|TRBV28
TGTGCCAGCAGTTTCAGGGGATATCAGCCCCAGCATTTT
CASSFRGYQPQHF
>TRBJ2-3|NA|NA|TRBV10-1
TGCGCCAGCAGTGAGTTTCTAGCACCCGCTCATACGCAGTATTTT
CASSEFLAPAHTQYF
>TRBJ1-2|NA|NA|TRBV5-1
TGCGCCAGCAGCTTCATATCTACAGGAGATTATGGCTACACCTTC
CASSFISTGDYGYTF
>TRBJ1-2|NA|TRBD1|TRBV18
TGTGCCAGCTCACCGGACAGGAACTATGGCTACACCTTC
CASSPDRNYGYTF
>TRBJ2-1|NA|NA|TRBV3-1/TRBV3-2
TGTGCCAGCAGCCCGACCCGGAGCTACAATGAGCAGTTCTTC
CASSPTRSYNEQFF
>TRBJ1-2|NA|TRBD1|TRBV3-1/TRBV3-2
TGTGCCAGCACCGACAGGGGCCTAGGCTATGGCTACACCTTC
CASTDRGLGYGYTF
>TRBJ2-7|few|NA|TRBV24-1
TGTGCCACCAGTGTTCAGAACAGGGAATCGGTCTACGAGCAGTACTTC
CATSVQNRESVYEQYF
>TRBJ1-3|NA|NA|TRBV4-1
TGCGCCAGCAGCCAACCTCAGGGACTCTCTGGAAACACCATATATTTT
CASSQPQGLSGNTIYF
>TRBJ2-1|NA|NA|TRBV9
TGTGCCAGCAGCCCTGGGAGGGGGGGCCAAGGCAATGAGCAGTTCTTC
CASSPGRGGQGNEQFF
>TRBJ1-2|NA|NA|TRBV6-5
TGTGCCAGCGAATGGGGGGGCCGGGATGGCTACACCTTC
CASEWGGRDGYTF
>TRBJ2-5|NA|NA|TRBV2
TGTGCCAGTCGCCGGACAGAGCAAGAGACCCAGTACTTC
CASRRTEQETQYF
>TRBJ1-2|NA|TRBD1|TRBV2
TGTGCCAGCAGTGTTGCTCGGGACAGGGCTTACTTGTATGGCTACACCTTC
CASSVARDRAYLYGYTF
>TRBJ1-1|NA|NA|TRBV29-1
TGCAGCGTTGAGCCTGACAGGGAAGCTTTCTTT
CSVEPDREAFF
>TRBJ2-7|few|TRBD2|TRBV13
TGTGCCAGCAGCTCAGGACTAGCCTCCTACGAGCAGTACTTC
CASSSGLASYEQYF
>TRBJ1-1|NA|NA|TRBV25-1
TGTGCCAGCAGTGCCCTGGACAGTCTCCGGAACACTGAAGCTTTCTTT
CASSALDSLRNTEAFF
>TRBJ2-5|NA|NA|TRBV5-1
TGCGCCAGCAGCTTGGGCGGGGCAGGGGGAGAGACCCAGTACTTC
CASSLGGAGGETQYF
>TRBJ2-3|NA|NA|TRBV29-1
TGCAGCGTTGGACATTACACAGATACGCAGTATTTT
CSVGHYTDTQYF
>TRBJ2-1|NA|NA|TRBV2
TGTGCCAGCAGAGGGGTCAAGAATGAGCAGTTCTTC
CASRGVKNEQFF
>TRBJ2-3|once|NA|TRBV11-3
TGTGCCAGCAGCTTAGGCAGGGGTTGGACAGATACGCAGTATTTT
CASSLGRGWTDTQYF
>TRBJ2-1|NA|TRBD2|TRBV2
TGTGCCAGCAGTGAGTTGGCGGGGGGCCCCTACAATGAGCAGTTCTTC
CASSELAGGPYNEQFF